These T cell receptor beta chains were read from a single sample in a study of T cell repertoires in cytomegalovirus infection. What these receptors recognize is not known. Each CDR3 protein is one row after TCRdb ran MiXCR on the reads. The table shows about half a million distinct CDR3 sequences, with approximately 46% occurring only once. This specimen was cultured PBMCs, taken from culture after CMV antigen stimulation. The origin of the receptors is a human donor in good health (CMV status not recorded). Some clones in this sample may be carry-over from other donors' samples. Each CDR3 is given with its conserved first and last residue. The order of the fields is clone size, D gene, V gene, J gene, CDR3 DNA, CDR3 protein. A D gene is named only where the DNA matches it firmly. Clone size appears in some rows only: once, few, many, or a class for an expanded clone.

-,-,TRBV20-1,TRBJ2-1,TGCAGTGCTCGAGGGGGGATATACAATGAGCAGTTCTTC,CSARGGIYNEQFF
once,-,TRBV28,TRBJ2-7,TGTGCCAGCAGTTTGCCCTCCGCCCGGACAGCGTCCTCCGAGCAGTACTTC,CASSLPSARTASSEQYF
-,-,TRBV6-5,TRBJ2-3,TGTGCCAGCAGTTCCCTACCCCGGGGCACAGATACGCAGTATTTT,CASSSLPRGTDTQYF
few,-,TRBV6-5,TRBJ1-5,TGTGCCAGCAGAAAGGGGACGGGAGGGAAATATAGCAATCAGCCCCAGCATTTT,CASRKGTGGKYSNQPQHF
-,TRBD2,TRBV5-4,TRBJ2-3,TGTGCCAGCAGCTTGGGTCGGGGGGTCGGCACAGATACGCAGTATTTT,CASSLGRGVGTDTQYF
many,-,TRBV7-2,TRBJ2-7,TGTGCCAGCAGCCCGCAGTACTTC,CASSPQYF
-,-,TRBV7-6,TRBJ2-1,TGTGCCAGCAGCAACAGGGGAGGAGCCTACAATGAGCAGTTCTTC,CASSNRGGAYNEQFF
-,-,TRBV20-1,TRBJ2-1,TGCAGTGCTAGGTCGGTAGCCCCGGGTGAGCAGTTCTTC,CSARSVAPGEQFF
few,TRBD2,TRBV6-5,TRBJ2-3,TGTGCCAGCAGTTACGACAGGCCCCCCGGGACTAGCGGGACAGATACGCAGTATTTT,CASSYDRPPGTSGTDTQYF
-,-,TRBV2,TRBJ2-3,TGTGCCAGCAGCCGGACTTCCCCCACAGATACGCAGTATTTT,CASSRTSPTDTQYF
once,-,TRBV6-1,TRBJ2-1,TGTGCCAGCAGTGAATCATGGGTTCAATCCGAGCAGTTCTTC,CASSESWVQSEQFF
-,-,TRBV4-2,TRBJ1-2,TGTGCCAGCAGCCAAGATTACCAGGAAAACTATGGCTACACCTTC,CASSQDYQENYGYTF
few,TRBD1,TRBV6-1,TRBJ2-2,TGTGCCAGCAGGAGCGGGACAGGGTCCACCGGGGAGCTGTTTTTT,CASRSGTGSTGELFF
few,-,TRBV12-3/TRBV12-4,TRBJ1-2,TGTGCCAGCAGTTTGGGGGGGATTAGCTATGGCTACACCTTC,CASSLGGISYGYTF
-,-,TRBV5-1,TRBJ1-6,TGCGCCAGCAGCTTGAACGTGGGGGCAAGCGGATCACCCCTCCACTTT,CASSLNVGASGSPLHF
few,-,TRBV7-2,TRBJ2-5,TGTGCCAGCAGCTTAGGGGGGCGGTACCAAGAGACCCAGTACTTC,CASSLGGRYQETQYF
-,-,TRBV7-9,TRBJ1-6,TGTGCCAGCAGCTCGGGTTACTATAATTCACCCCTCCACTTT,CASSSGYYNSPLHF
-,-,TRBV28,TRBJ1-1,TGTGCCAGCAGTTTATATGGGGACCTTGCCACTGAAGCTTTCTTT,CASSLYGDLATEAFF
few,-,TRBV6-2/TRBV6-3,TRBJ1-1,TGTGCCAGCAGGCAGGCGGCTGAAGCTTTCTTT,CASRQAAEAFF
-,-,TRBV6-5,TRBJ2-5,TGTGCCAGCAGTTACTCGGTCGGCGGGATATTTGGAGAGACCAAGTACTTC,CASSYSVGGIFGETKYF
-,TRBD2,TRBV12-3/TRBV12-4,TRBJ2-5,TGTGCCAGCAGTTTGCTAGCGGGGAACCAAGAGACCCAGTACTTC,CASSLLAGNQETQYF
-,TRBD1,TRBV7-9,TRBJ2-7,TGTGCCAGCAGCCGCCGGGACAGGTTCATATACGAGCAGTACTTC,CASSRRDRFIYEQYF
-,-,TRBV29-1,TRBJ2-3,TGCAGCGTTGAAGATAGCACAGATACGCAGTATTTT,CSVEDSTDTQYF
-,-,TRBV2,TRBJ2-1,TGTGCCAGCAAACTGGTCGGATCTTACAATGAGCAGTTCTTC,CASKLVGSYNEQFF
-,-,TRBV28,TRBJ2-2,TGTGCCAGCAGTTGGGGGGCTTTGAACACCGGGGAGCTGTTTTTT,CASSWGALNTGELFF
few,TRBD1,TRBV10-3,TRBJ1-1,TGTGCCATCAGTGATCCTAGGGGGCTTGAAGCTTTCTTT,CAISDPRGLEAFF
-,-,TRBV19,TRBJ2-3,TGTGCCAGTAGTATCCTCCCCCCTAGATCTAGCACAGATACGCAGTATTTT,CASSILPPRSSTDTQYF
-,TRBD2,TRBV7-2,TRBJ2-7,TGTGCCAGCACCCGGTGGGGGGGACCCAGAACCTACGAGCAGTACTTC,CASTRWGGPRTYEQYF
-,TRBD1,TRBV25-1,TRBJ2-7,TGTGCCAGCTCCCAGGGGGACGGCGAGCAGTACTTC,CASSQGDGEQYF
-,-,TRBV20-1,TRBJ2-5,TGCAGTGCTAGAGTTAACAGGGCCCTTGGGGAGACCCAGTACTTC,CSARVNRALGETQYF
-,TRBD1,TRBV7-6,TRBJ2-3,TGTGCCAGCAGCCAACCACCACAGGGGAGCGGCACAGATACGCAGTATTTT,CASSQPPQGSGTDTQYF
-,-,TRBV7-9,TRBJ1-5,TGTGCCAGCAGCCCCGACAGTGGCAATCAGCCCCAGCATTTT,CASSPDSGNQPQHF
-,TRBD1,TRBV9,TRBJ2-5,TGTGCCAGCAGCGCGGGACAGGGGGAAGAGACCCAGTACTTC,CASSAGQGEETQYF
few,-,TRBV7-2,TRBJ2-7,TGTGCCAGCAGCTTAGGCCCTATAGGGTACGAGCAGTACTTC,CASSLGPIGYEQYF
-,-,TRBV6-5,TRBJ2-7,TGTGCCAGCAGTTACTCGCTAGTAGGGTCCTACGAGCAGTACTTC,CASSYSLVGSYEQYF
-,TRBD1,TRBV6-6,TRBJ1-5,TGTGCCAGCGTCAGACAGGGTACTTCAAATCAGCCCCAGCATTTT,CASVRQGTSNQPQHF
few,-,TRBV6-1,TRBJ2-5,TGTGCCAGCAGTCGAAACTGGGGGGCGAGAGAGACCCAGTACTTC,CASSRNWGARETQYF
few,TRBD2,TRBV18,TRBJ2-1,TGTGCCAGCTCACCAACTAGACTAGCGGGGTTCAATGAGCAGTTCTTC,CASSPTRLAGFNEQFF
-,-,TRBV7-2,TRBJ1-4,TGTGCCAGCCAACAGGGCCTTAATGAAAAACTGTTTTTT,CASQQGLNEKLFF
-,-,TRBV4-1,TRBJ2-1,TGCGCCAGCAGCCAGCGGGGACTCCCTTTGAATGAGCAGTTCTTC,CASSQRGLPLNEQFF
-,-,TRBV7-2,TRBJ1-1,TGTGCCTCCAGCAGAACAGGGCGGGACACTGAAGCTTTCTTT,CASSRTGRDTEAFF
many,TRBD1,TRBV7-2,TRBJ2-5,TGTGCCAGCAGCCCCGTTAGGACAGGGGGCGCAGAGACCCAGTACTTC,CASSPVRTGGAETQYF
-,-,TRBV28,TRBJ1-6,TGTGCCAGCAGTCACAGGGTTTGGGGGAATTCACCCCTCCACTTT,CASSHRVWGNSPLHF
few,-,TRBV7-2,TRBJ2-7,TGTGCCAGCAGCTTAGAACTGATGGGCTACGAGCAGTACTTC,CASSLELMGYEQYF
-,-,TRBV6-6,TRBJ2-7,TGTGCCAGCAGTTACTCGACAACGAGCTCCTACGAGCAGTACTTC,CASSYSTTSSYEQYF